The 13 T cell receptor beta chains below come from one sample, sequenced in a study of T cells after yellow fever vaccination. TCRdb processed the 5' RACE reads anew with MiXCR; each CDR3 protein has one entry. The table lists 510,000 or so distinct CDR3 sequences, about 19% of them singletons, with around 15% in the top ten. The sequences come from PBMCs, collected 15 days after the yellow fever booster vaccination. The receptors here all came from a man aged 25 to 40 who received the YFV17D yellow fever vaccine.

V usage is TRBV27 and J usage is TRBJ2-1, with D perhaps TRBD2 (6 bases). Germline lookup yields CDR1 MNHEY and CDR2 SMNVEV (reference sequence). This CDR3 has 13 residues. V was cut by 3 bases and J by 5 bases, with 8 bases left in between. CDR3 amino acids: CASSFVADNEQFF. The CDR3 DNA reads TGTGCCAGCAGTTTCGTAGCGGACAATGAGCAGTTCTTC.

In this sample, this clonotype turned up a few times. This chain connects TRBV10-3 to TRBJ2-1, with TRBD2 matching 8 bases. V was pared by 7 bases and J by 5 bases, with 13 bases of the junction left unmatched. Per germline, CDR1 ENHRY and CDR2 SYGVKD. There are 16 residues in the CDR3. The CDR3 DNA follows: TGTGCCATCACTGATCTGGTTAGCGGGGCCAACAATGAGCAGTTCTTC. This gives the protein CAITDLVSGANNEQFF.

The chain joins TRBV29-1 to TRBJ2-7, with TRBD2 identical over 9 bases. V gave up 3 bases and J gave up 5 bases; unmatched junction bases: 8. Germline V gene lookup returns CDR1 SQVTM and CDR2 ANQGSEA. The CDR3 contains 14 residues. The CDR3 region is CSVDVMAGGHEQYF. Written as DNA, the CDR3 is TGCAGCGTTGATGTGATGGCGGGAGGGCACGAGCAGTACTTC.

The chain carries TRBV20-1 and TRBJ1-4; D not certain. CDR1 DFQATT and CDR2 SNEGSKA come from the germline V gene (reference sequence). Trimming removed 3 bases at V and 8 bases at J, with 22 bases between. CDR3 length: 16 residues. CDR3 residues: CSARDSGIYKKEKLFF. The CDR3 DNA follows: TGCAGTGCTAGGGATTCCGGGATCTACAAGAAGGAAAAACTGTTTTTT.

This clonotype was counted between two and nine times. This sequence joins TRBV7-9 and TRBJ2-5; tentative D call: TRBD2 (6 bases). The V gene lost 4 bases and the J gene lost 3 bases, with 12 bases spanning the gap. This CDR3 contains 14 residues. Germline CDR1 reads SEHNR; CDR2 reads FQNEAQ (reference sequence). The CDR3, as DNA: TGTGCCAGCAGCTCGGTCGGAGGGGAAGAGACCCAGTACTTC. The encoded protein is CASSSVGGEETQYF. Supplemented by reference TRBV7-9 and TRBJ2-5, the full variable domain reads DTGVSQNPRHKITKRGQNVTFRCDPISEHNRLYWYRQTLGQGPEFLTYFQNEAQLEKSRLLSDRFSAERPKGSFSTLEIQRTEQGDSAMYLCASSSVGGEETQYFGPGTRLLVL.

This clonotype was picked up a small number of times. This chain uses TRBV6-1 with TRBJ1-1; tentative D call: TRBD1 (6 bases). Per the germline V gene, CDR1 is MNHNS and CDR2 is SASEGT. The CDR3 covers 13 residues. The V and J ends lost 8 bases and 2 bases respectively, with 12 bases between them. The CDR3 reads CASGGQTNTEAFF. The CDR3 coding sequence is TGTGCCAGCGGGGGACAAACTAACACTGAAGCTTTCTTT.

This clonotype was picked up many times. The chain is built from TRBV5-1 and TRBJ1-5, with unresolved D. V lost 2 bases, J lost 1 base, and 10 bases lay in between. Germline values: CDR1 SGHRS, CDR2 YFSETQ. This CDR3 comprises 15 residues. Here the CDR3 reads CASSLSGVSNQPQHF. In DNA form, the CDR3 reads TGCGCCAGCAGCTTATCCGGGGTAAGCAATCAGCCCCAGCATTTT.

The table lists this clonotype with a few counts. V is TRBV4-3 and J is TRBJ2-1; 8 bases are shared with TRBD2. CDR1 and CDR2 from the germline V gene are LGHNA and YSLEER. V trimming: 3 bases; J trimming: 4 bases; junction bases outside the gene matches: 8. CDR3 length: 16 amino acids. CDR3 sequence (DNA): TGCGCCAGCAGCCACGGTGCGGCTAGCGGGTACAATGAGCAGTTCTTC. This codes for CASSHGAASGYNEQFF.

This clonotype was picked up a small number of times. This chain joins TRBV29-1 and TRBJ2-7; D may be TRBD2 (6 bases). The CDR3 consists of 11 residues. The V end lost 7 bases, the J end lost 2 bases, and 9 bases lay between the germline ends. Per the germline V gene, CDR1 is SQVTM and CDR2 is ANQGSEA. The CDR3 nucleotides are TGCAGCGCGACTAGGGCCTACGAGCAGTACTTC. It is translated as CSATRAYEQYF.

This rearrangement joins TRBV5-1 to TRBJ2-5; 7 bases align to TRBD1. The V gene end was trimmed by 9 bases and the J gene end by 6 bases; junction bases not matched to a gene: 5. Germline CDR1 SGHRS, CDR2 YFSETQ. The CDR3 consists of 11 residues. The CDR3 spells CATSTGKTQYF. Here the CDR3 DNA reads TGCGCCACCTCGACAGGGAAGACCCAGTACTTC.

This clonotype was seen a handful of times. CDR3 sequence: CASSLDPGQAAYEQYF. The CDR3 DNA reads TGTGCCAGCAGCTTAGATCCGGGACAGGCAGCCTACGAGCAGTACTTC. The rearrangement joins TRBV7-2 to TRBJ2-7; TRBD1 matches at 8 bases. V trimming: 1 base; J trimming: 2 bases; junction bases outside the gene matches: 7. Germline V gives CDR1 SGHTA, CDR2 FQGNSA. The CDR3 runs 16 residues.

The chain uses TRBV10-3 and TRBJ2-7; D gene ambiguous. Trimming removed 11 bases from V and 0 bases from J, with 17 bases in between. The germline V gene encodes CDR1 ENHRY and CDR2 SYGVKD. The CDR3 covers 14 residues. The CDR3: CAAADIGRSYEQYF. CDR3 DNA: TGTGCCGCCGCCGATATAGGACGCTCCTACGAGCAGTACTTC.

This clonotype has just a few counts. The chain's CDR3 is CASSSGTVYEQYF. The CDR3 DNA sequence: TGTGCCAGCAGTTCTGGGACAGTCTACGAGCAGTACTTC. J is TRBJ2-7 and V is TRBV27, with TRBD1 matching 7 bases. The CDR3 extends over 13 amino acids. Trimming at V came to 4 bases and at J to 3 bases, leaving 3 bases not matched to a gene. The germline V gene encodes CDR1 MNHEY and CDR2 SMNVEV (reference sequence).